This TCR beta chain was found in a study of blood T cell repertoires in COVID-19. The protocol was immunoSEQ multiplex PCR, while the TCRdb copy is restricted to in-frame clones and leaves out a portion. The sample consists of around 86,000 clones, 75% to 90% of them appearing once. CDR1 is SGHRS, CDR2 YFSETQ, per germline. V was clipped by 0 bases and J by 4 bases, with 9 bases between them. This CDR3 is 14 amino acids long. The chain uses TRBV5-1 and TRBJ2-3; tentative D call: TRBD2 (5 bases). The origin of this receptor is an elderly man with acute or convalescent COVID-19. Sequenced input: peripheral blood. CDR3 loop: CASSLAGNSDTQYF. The CDR3 coding sequence is TGCGCCAGCAGCTTGGCCGGGAATTCAGATACGCAGTATTTT.